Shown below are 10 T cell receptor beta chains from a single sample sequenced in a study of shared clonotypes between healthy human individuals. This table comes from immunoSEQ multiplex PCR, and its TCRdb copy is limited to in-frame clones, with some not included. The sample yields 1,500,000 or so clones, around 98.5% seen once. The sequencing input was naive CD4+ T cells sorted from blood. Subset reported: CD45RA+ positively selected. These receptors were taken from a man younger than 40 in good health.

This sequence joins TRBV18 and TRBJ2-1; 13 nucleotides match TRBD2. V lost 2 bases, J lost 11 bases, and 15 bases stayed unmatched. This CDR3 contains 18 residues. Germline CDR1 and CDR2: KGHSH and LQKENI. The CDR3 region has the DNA TGTGCCAGCTCACCAATGTCCGGGACTAGCGGGAAACTAATACAGCAGTTCTTC. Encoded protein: CASSPMSGTSGKLIQQFF.

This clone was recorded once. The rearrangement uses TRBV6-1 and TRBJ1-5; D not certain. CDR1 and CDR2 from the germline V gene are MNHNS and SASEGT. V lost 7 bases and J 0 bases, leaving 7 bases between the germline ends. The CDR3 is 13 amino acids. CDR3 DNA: TGTGCCAGCAACATATATAGCAATCAGCCCCAGCATTTT. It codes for CASNIYSNQPQHF.

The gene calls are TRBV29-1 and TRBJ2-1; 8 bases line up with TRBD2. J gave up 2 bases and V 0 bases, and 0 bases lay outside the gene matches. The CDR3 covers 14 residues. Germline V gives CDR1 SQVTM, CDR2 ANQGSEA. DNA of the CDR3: TGCAGCGTTGAAGATAGCGGGACCTACAATGAGCAGTTCTTC. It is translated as CSVEDSGTYNEQFF.

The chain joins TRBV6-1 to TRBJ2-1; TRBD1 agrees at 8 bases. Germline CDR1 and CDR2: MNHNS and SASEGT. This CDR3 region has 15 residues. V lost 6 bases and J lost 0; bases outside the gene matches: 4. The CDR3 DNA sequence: TGTGCCAGCAGCTGGACAGGGCCCTCCTACAATGAGCAGTTCTTC. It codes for CASSWTGPSYNEQFF.

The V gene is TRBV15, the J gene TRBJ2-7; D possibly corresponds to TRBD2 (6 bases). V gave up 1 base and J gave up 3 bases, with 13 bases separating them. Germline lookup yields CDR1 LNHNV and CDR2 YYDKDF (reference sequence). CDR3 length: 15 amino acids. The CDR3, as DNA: TGTGCCACCAGCAGAGCCCAAGGCGGGGACTACGAGCAGTACTTC. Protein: CATSRAQGGDYEQYF.

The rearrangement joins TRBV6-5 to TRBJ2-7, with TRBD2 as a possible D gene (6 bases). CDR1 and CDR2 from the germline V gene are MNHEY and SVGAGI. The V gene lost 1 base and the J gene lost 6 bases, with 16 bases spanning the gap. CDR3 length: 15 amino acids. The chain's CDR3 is CASSYFGGTSGEQYF. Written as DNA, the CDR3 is TGTGCCAGCAGTTACTTCGGGGGAACATCGGGCGAGCAGTACTTC.

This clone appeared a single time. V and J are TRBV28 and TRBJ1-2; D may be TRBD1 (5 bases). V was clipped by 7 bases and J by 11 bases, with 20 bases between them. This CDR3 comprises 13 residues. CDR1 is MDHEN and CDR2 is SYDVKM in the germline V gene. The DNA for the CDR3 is TGTGCCAGCAAATGGGAGCCATCAGGGTCATACACCTTC. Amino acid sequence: CASKWEPSGSYTF.

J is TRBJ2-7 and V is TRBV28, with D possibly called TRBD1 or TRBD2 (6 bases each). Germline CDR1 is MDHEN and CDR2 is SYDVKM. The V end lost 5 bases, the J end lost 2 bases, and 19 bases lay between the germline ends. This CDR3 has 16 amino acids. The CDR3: CASSLPGGTKTYEQYF. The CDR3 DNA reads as TGTGCCAGCAGTCTCCCGGGCGGGACAAAGACCTACGAGCAGTACTTC.

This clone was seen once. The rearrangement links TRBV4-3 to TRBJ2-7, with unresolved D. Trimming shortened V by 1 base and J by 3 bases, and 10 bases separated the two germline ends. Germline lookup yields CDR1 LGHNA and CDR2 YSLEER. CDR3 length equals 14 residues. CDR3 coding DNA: TGCGCCAGCAGCCAAGGCCAGGATCTCTACGAGCAGTACTTC. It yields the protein CASSQGQDLYEQYF.

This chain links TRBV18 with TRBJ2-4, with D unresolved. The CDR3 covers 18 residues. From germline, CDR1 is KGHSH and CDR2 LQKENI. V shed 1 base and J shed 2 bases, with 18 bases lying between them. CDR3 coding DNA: TGTGCCAGCTCACCACTCGCCGGTGGAGTCGCCCCCAAAAACATTCAGTACTTC. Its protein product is CASSPLAGGVAPKNIQYF.